These T cell receptor beta chains were read from a single sample in a study of T-cell reconstitution after alpha-beta-depleted transplantation in children. TCRdb re-called the PCR reads with MiXCR, one entry per CDR3 protein. The sample lists 500,000 to 650,000 distinct CDR3 sequences, around 13% seen once, with 2.2% in the top ten. The sequencing used PBMCs, mostly from graft donor cells, collected 360 days after TCRalphabeta/CD19-depleted stem cell transplant. These TCRs come from a male patient aged 10 to 17 who had a stem cell transplant for acute myeloid leukemia, so the T cells may come from the graft donor. Both conserved end residues are part of each CDR3.

j_call,v_call,cdr3_aa
TRBJ2-3,TRBV20-1,CSAPSGRIDTQYF
TRBJ2-1,TRBV4-3,CASSQDAGGPYNEQFF
TRBJ2-2,TRBV11-2,CASSSVWRTPTGELFF
TRBJ2-1,TRBV5-1,CASSSVRIGDREQFF
TRBJ1-5,TRBV28,CATKVTGGNQPQHF
TRBJ2-1,TRBV20-1,CSANSGSYNEQFF
TRBJ1-2,TRBV12-3/TRBV12-4,CASSPGTPVGYTF
TRBJ2-2,TRBV20-1,CSARSRTGYTGELFF
TRBJ1-5,TRBV30,CAWSVGTFSNQPQHF
TRBJ2-1,TRBV7-2,CASSPGIASYNEQFF